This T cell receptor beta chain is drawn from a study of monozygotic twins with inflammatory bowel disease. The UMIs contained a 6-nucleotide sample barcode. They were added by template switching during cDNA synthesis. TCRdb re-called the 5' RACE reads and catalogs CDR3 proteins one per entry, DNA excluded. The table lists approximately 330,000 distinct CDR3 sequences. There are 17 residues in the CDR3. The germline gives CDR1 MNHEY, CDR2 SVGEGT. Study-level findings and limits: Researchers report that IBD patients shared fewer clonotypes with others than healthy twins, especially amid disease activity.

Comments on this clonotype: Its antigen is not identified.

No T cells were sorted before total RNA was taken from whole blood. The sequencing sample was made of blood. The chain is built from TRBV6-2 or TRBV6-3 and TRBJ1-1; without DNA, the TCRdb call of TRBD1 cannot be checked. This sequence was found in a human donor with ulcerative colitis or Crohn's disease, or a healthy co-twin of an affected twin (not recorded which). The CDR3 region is CASSYGERGQGRSEAFF.